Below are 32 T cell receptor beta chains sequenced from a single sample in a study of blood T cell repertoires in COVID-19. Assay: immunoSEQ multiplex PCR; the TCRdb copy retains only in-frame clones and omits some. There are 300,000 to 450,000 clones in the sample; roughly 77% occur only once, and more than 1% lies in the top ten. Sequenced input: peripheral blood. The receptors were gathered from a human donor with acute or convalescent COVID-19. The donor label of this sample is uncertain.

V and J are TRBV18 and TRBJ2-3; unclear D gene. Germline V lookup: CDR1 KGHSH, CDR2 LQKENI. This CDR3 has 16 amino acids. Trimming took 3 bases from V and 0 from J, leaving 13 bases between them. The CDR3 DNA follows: TGTGCCAGCTCACCTGATTGGCTGACTAGCACAGATACGCAGTATTTT. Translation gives CASSPDWLTSTDTQYF.

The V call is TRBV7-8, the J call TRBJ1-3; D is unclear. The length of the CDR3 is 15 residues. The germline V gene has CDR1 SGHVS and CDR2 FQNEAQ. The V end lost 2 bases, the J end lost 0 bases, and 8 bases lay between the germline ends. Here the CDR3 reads CASSLFRSSGNTIYF. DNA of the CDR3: TGTGCCAGCAGCTTATTTAGGAGCTCTGGAAACACCATATATTTT.

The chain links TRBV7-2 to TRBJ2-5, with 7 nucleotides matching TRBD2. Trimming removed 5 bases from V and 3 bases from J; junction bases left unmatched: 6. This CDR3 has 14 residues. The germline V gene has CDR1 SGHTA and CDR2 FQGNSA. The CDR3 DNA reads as TGTGCCAGCAGCACACGGGGGGAGAAAGAGACCCAGTACTTC. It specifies CASSTRGEKETQYF.

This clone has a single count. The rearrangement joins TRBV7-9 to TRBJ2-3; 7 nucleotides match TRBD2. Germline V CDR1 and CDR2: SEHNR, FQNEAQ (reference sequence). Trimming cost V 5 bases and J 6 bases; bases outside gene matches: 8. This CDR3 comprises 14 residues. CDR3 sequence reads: CASSRRGGVDTQYF. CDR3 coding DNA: TGTGCCAGCAGCCGGCGGGGAGGGGTGGATACGCAGTATTTT.

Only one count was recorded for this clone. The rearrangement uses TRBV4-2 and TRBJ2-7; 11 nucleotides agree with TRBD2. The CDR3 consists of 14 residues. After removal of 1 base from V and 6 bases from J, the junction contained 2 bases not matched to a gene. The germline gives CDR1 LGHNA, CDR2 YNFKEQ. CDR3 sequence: CASSQVLAGGEQYF. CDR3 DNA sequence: TGTGCCAGCAGCCAAGTCCTAGCGGGAGGCGAGCAGTACTTC.

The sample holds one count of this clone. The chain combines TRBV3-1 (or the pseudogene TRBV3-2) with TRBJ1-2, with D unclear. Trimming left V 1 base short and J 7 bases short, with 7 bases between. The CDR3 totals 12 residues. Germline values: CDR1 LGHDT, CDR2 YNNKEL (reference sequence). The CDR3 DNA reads TGTGCCAGCAGCCAAGCCGAGGGTGGCTACACCTTC. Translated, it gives CASSQAEGGYTF.

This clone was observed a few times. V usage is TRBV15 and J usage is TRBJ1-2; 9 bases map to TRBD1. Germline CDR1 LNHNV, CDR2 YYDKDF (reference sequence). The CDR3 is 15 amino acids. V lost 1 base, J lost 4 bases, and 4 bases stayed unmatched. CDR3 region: CATSRGTGARYGYTF. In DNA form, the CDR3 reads TGTGCCACCAGCAGAGGGACAGGGGCTCGCTATGGCTACACCTTC.

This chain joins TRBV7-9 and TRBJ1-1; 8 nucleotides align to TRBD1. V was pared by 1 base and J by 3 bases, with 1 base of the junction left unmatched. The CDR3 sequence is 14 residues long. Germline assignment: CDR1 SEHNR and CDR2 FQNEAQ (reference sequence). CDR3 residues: CASSLVQGDTEAFF. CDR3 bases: TGTGCCAGCAGCTTAGTACAGGGGGACACTGAAGCTTTCTTT.

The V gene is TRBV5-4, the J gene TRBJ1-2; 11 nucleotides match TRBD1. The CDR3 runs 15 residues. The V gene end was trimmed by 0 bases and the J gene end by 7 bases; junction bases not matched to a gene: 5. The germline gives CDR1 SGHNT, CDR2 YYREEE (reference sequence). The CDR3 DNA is TGTGCCAGCAGCTTGGGGACAGGGGGCACGGGTGGCTACACCTTC. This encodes CASSLGTGGTGGYTF.

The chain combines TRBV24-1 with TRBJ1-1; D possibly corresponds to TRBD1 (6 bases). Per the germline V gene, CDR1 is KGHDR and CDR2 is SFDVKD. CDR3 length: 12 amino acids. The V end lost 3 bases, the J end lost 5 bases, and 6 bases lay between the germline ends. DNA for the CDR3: TGTGCCACCAGTGATACAGGGACTGAAGCTTTCTTT. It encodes CATSDTGTEAFF.

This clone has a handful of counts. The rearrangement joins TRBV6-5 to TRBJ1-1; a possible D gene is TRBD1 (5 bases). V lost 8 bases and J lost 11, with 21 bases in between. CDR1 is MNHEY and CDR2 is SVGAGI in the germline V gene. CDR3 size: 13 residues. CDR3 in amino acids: CASYTTGGVRAFF. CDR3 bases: TGTGCCAGCTATACCACCGGGGGGGTGCGGGCTTTCTTT.

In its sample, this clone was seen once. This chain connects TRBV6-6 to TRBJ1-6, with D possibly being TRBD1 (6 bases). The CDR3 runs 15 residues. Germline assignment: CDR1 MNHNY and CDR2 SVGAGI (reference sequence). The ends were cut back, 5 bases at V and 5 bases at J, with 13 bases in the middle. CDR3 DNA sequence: TGTGCCAGCAGTCCTCGGACAGTAAATAATTCACCCCTCCACTTT. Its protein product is CASSPRTVNNSPLHF.

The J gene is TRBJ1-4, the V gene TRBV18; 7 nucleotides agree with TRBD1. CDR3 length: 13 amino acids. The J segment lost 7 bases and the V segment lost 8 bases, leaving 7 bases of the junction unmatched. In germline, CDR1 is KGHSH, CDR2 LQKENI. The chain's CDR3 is CASLGTAAEKLFF. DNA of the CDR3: TGTGCCAGCCTCGGGACAGCAGCTGAAAAACTGTTTTTT.

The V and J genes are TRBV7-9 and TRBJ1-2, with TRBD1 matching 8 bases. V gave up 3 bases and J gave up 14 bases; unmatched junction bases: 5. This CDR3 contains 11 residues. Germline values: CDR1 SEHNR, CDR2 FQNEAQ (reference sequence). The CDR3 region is CASSFGQGLTF. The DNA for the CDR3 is TGTGCCAGCAGCTTCGGACAGGGTTTGACCTTC.

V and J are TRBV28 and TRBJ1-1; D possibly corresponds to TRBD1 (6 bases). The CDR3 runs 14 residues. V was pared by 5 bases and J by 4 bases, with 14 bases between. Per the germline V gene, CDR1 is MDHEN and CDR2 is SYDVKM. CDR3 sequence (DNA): TGTGCCAGCAGTACCCTAAACAGGGCCACTGAAGCTTTCTTT. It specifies CASSTLNRATEAFF.

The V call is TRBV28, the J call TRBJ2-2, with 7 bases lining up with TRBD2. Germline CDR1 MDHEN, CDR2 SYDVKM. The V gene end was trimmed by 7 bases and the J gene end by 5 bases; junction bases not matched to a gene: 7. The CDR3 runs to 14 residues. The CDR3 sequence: CASIGGLKTGELFF. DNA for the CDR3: TGTGCCAGCATCGGGGGGTTAAAGACCGGGGAGCTGTTTTTT.

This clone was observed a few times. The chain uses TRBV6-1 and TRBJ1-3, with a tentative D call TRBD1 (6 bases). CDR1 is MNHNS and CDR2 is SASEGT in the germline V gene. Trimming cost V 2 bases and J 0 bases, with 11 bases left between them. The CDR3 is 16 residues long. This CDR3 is CASSEHDRSSGNTIYF. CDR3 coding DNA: TGTGCCAGCAGTGAACATGACAGGAGCTCTGGAAACACCATATATTTT.

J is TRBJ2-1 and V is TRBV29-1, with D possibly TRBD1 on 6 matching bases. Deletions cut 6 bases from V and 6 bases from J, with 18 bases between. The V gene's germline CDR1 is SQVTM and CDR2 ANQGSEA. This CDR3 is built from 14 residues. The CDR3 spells CSVSNRVGTNEQFF. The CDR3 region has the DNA TGCAGCGTCTCCAACAGGGTGGGGACCAATGAGCAGTTCTTC.

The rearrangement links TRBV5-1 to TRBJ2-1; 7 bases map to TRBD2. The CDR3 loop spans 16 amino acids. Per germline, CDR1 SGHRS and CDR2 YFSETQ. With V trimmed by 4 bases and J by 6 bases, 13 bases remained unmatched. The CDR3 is CASSATSAGFINEQFF. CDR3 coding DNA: TGCGCCAGCAGCGCCACTAGCGCCGGGTTCATCAATGAGCAGTTCTTC.

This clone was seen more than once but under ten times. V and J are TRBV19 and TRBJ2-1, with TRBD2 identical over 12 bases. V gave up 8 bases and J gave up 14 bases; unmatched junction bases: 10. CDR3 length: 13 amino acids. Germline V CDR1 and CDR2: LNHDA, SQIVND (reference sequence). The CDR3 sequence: CASARSTSGSKFF. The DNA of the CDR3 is TGTGCCAGTGCAAGATCGACTAGCGGGAGTAAGTTCTTC.

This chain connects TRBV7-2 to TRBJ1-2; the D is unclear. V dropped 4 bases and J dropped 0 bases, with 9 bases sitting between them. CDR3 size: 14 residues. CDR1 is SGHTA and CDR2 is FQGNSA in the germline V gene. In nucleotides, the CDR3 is TGTGCCAGCAGCTCCACTTGGTCTAACTATGGCTACACCTTC. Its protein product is CASSSTWSNYGYTF.

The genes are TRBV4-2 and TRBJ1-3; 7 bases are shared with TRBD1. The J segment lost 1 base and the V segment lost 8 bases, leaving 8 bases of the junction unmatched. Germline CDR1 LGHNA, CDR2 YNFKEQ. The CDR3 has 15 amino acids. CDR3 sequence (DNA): TGTGCCAGCTCTGCCTCAGGGGGATCTGGAAACACCATATATTTT. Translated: CASSASGGSGNTIYF.

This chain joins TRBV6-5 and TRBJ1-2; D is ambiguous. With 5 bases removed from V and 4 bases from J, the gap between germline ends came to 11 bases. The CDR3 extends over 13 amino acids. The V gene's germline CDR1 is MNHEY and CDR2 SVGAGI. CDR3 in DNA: TGTGCCAGCAGTCCCTACGGACTCTATGGCTACACCTTC. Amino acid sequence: CASSPYGLYGYTF.

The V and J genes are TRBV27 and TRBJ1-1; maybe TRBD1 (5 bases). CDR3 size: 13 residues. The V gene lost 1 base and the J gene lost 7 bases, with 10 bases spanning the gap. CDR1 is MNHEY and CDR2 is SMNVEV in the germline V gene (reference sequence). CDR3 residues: CASSLFVQDEAFF. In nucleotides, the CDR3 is TGTGCCAGCAGTTTATTCGTACAGGATGAAGCTTTCTTT.

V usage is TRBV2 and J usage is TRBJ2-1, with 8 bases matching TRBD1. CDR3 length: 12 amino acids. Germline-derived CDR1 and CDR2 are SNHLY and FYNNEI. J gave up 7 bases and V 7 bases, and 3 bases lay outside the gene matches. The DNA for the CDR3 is TGTGCCAGCAAGAGGGACAGGAATGAGCAGTTCTTC. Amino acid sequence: CASKRDRNEQFF.

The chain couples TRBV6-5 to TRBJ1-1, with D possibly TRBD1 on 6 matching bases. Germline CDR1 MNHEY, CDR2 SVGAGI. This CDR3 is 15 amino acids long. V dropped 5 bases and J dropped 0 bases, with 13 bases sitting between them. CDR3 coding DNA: TGTGCCAGCAGTCAATCCCCAGGGGTGAACACTGAAGCTTTCTTT. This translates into CASSQSPGVNTEAFF.

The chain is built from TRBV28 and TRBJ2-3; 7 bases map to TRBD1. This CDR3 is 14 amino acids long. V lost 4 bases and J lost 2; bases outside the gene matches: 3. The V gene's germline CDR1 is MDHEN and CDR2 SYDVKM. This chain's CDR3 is CASSSGGNTDTQYF. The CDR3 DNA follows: TGTGCCAGCAGTTCAGGGGGAAACACAGATACGCAGTATTTT.

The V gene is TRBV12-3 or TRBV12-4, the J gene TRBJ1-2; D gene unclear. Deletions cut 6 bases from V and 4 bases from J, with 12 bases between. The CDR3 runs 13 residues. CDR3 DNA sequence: TGTGCCAGCAGAGAGAGGCCGACCTATGGCTACACCTTC. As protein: CASRERPTYGYTF.

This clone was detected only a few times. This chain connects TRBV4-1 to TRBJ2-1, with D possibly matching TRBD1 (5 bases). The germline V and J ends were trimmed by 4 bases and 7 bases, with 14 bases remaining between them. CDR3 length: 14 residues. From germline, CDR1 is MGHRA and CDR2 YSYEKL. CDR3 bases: TGCGCCAGCAGCCTGTTCATAAGGGGTAATGAGCAGTTCTTC. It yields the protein CASSLFIRGNEQFF.

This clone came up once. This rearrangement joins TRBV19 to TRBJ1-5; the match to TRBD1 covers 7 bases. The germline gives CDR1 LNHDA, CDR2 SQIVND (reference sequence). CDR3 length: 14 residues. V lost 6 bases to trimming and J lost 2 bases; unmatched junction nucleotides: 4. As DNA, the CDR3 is TGTGCCAGTAGCTACGGGACAGGCAATCAGCCCCAGCATTTT. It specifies CASSYGTGNQPQHF.

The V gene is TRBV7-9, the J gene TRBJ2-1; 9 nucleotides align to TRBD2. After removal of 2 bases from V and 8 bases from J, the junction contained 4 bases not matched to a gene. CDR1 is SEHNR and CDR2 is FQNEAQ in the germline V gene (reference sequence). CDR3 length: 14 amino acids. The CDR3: CASSLSGRRDEQFF. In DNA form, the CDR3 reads TGTGCCAGCAGCTTAAGCGGGAGGAGGGATGAGCAGTTCTTC.

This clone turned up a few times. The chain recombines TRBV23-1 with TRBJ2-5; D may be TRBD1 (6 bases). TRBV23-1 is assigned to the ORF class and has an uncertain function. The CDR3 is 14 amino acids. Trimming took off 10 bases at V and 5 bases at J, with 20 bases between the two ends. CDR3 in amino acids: CATTYYNRDETQYF. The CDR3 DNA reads TGCGCCACCACATATTACAACAGGGATGAGACCCAGTACTTC.